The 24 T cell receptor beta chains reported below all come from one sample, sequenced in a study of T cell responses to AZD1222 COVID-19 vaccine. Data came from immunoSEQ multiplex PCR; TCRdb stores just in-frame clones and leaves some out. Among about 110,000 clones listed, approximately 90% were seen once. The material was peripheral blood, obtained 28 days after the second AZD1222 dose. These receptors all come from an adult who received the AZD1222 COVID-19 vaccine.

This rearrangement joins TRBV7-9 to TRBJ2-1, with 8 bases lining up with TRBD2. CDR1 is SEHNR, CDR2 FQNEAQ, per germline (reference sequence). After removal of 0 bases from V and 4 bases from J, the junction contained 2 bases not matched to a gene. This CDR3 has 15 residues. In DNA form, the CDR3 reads TGTGCCAGCAGCTTAGCACTAGCGGAGTACAATGAGCAGTTCTTC. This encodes CASSLALAEYNEQFF.

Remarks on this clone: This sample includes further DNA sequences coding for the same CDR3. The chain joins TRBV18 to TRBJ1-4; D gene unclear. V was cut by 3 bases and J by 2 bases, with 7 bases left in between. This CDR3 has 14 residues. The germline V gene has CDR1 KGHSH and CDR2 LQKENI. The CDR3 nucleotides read TGTGCCAGCTCACCGGGAGGTACTAATGAAAAACTGTTTTTT. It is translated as CASSPGGTNEKLFF.

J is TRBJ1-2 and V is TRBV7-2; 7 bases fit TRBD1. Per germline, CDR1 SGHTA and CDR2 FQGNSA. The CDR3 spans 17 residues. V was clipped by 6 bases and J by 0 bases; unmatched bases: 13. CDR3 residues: CASRLTGALTANYGYTF. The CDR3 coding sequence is TGTGCCAGCAGGCTCACAGGGGCCCTCACAGCTAACTATGGCTACACCTTC.

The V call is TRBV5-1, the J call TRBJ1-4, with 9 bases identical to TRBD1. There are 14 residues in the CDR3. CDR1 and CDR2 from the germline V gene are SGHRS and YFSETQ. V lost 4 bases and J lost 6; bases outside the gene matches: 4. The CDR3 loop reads CASSLRDRDEKLFF. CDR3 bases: TGCGCCAGCAGCCTCCGGGACAGGGATGAAAAACTGTTTTTT.

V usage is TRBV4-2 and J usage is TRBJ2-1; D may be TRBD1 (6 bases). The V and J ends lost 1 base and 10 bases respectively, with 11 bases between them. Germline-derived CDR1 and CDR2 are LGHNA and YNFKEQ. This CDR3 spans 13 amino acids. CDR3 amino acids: CASSQGDTGEQFF. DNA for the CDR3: TGTGCCAGCAGCCAAGGGGACACAGGCGAGCAGTTCTTC.

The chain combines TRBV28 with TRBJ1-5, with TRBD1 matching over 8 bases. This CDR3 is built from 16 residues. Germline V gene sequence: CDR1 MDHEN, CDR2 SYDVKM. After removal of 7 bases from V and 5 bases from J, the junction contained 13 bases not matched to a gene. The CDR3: CASNQGAGVADQPQHF. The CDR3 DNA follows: TGTGCCAGCAATCAGGGGGCAGGGGTAGCCGATCAGCCCCAGCATTTT.

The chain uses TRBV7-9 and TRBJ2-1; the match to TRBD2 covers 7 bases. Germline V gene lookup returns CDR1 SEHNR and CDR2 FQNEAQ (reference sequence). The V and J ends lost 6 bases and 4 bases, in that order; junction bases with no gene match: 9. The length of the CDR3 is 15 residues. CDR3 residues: CASSPRAGKYNEQFF. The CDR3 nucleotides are TGTGCCAGCAGTCCTCGAGCGGGGAAATACAATGAGCAGTTCTTC. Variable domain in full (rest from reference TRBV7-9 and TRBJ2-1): DTGVSQNPRHKITKRGQNVTFRCDPISEHNRLYWYRQTLGQGPEFLTYFQNEAQLEKSRLLSDRFSAERPKGSFSTLEIQRTEQGDSAMYLCASSPRAGKYNEQFFGPGTRLTVL.

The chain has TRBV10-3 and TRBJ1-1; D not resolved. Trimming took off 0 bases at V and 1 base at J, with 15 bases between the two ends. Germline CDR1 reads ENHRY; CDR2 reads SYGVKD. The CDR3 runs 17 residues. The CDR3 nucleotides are TGTGCCATCAGTGAGTCGAGTCCAGCTAACTGGAACACTGAAGCTTTCTTT. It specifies CAISESSPANWNTEAFF.

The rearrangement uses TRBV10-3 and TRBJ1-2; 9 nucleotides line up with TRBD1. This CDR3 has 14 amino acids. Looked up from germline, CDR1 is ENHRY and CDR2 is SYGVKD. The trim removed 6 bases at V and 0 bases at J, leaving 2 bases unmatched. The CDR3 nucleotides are TGTGCCATCAGGGGGACAGGGTCTAACTATGGCTACACCTTC. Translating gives CAIRGTGSNYGYTF.

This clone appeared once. The CDR3 sequence: CASSLRQGARLMNTEAFF. In DNA, the CDR3 is TGTGCCAGCAGCTTAAGGCAGGGGGCGCGTTTAATGAACACTGAAGCTTTCTTT. This sequence joins TRBV11-2 and TRBJ1-1; 8 bases are a match to TRBD1. Unmatched junction bases numbered 11, after V lost 2 bases and J lost 0 bases. Germline V gene lookup returns CDR1 SGHAT and CDR2 FQNNGV. This CDR3 region has 18 residues.

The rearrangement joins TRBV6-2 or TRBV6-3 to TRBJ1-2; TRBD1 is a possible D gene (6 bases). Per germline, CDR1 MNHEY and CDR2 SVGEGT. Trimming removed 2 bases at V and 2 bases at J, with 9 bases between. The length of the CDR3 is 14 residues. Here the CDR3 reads CASSYLQGNYGYTF. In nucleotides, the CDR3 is TGTGCCAGCAGTTACCTACAGGGAAACTATGGCTACACCTTC.

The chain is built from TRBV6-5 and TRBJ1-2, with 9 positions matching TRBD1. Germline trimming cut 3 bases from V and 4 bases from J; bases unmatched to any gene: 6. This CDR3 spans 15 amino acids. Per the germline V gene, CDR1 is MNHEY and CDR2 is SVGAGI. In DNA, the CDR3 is TGTGCCAGCAGTTATTCCGGGACAGGGATCTATGGCTACACCTTC. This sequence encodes CASSYSGTGIYGYTF.

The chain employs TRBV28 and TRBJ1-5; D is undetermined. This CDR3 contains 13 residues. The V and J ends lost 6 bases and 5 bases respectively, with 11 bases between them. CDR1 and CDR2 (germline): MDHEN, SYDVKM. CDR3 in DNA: TGTGCCAGCAGCCCGGGGAGTTATCAGCCCCAGCATTTT. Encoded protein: CASSPGSYQPQHF. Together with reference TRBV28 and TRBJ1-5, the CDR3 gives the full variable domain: DVKVTQSSRYLVKRTGEKVFLECVQDMDHENMFWYRQDPGLGLRLIYFSYDVKMKEKGDIPEGYSVSREKKERFSLILESASTNQTSMYLCASSPGSYQPQHFGDGTRLSIL.

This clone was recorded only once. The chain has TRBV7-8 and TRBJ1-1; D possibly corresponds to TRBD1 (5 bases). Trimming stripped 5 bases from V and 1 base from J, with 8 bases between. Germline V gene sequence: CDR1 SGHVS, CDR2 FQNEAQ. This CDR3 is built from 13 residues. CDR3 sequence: CASSLGQNTEAFF. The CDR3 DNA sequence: TGTGCCAGCAGCCTAGGACAGAACACTGAAGCTTTCTTT.

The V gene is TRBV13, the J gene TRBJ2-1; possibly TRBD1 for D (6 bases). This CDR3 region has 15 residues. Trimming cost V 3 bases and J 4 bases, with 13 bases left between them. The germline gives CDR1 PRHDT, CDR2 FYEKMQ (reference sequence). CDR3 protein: CASSLGARGYNEQFF. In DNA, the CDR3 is TGTGCCAGCAGCTTGGGGGCCCGGGGATACAATGAGCAGTTCTTC.

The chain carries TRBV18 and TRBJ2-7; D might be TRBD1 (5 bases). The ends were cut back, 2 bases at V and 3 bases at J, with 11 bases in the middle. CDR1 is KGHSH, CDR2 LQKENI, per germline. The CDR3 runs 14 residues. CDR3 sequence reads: CASSPNGGHYEQYF. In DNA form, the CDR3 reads TGTGCCAGCTCACCAAACGGTGGACACTACGAGCAGTACTTC.

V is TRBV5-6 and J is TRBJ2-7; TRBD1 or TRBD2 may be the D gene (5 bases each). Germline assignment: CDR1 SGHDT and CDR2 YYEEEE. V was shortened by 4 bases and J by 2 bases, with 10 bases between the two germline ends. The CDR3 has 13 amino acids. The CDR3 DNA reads TGTGCCAGCAGCCCAGGGAGTCCCTACGAGCAGTACTTC. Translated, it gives CASSPGSPYEQYF. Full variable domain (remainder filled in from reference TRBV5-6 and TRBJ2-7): DAGVTQSPTHLIKTRGQQVTLRCSPKSGHDTVSWYQQALGQGPQFIFQYYEEEERQRGNFPDRFSGHQFPNYSSELNVNALLLGDSALYLCASSPGSPYEQYFGPGTRLTVT.

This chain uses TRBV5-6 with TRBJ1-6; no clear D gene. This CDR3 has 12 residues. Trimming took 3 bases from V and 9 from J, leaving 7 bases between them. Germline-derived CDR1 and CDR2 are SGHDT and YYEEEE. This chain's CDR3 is CASSSGVSPLHF. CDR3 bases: TGTGCCAGCAGCTCGGGCGTTTCACCCCTCCACTTT.

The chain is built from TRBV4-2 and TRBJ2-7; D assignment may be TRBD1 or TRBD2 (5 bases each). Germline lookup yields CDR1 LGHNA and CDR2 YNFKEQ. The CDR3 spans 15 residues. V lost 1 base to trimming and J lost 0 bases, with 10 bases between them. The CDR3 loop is CASSQAGAGSYEQYF. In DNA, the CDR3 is TGTGCCAGCAGCCAAGCCGGGGCAGGCTCCTACGAGCAGTACTTC.

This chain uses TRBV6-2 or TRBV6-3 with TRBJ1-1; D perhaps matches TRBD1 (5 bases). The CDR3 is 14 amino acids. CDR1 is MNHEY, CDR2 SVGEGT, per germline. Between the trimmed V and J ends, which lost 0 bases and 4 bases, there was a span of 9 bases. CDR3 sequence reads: CASSYSQGVTEAFF. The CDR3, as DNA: TGTGCCAGCAGTTACTCCCAGGGTGTCACTGAAGCTTTCTTT.

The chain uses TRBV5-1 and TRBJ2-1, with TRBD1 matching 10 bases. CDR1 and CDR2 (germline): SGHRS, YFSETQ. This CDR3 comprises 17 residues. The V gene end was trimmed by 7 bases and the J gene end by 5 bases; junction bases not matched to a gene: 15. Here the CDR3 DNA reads TGCGCCAGCTGCCAGCTCACCGGGACAGGGGCCGACAATGAGCAGTTCTTC. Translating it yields CASCQLTGTGADNEQFF. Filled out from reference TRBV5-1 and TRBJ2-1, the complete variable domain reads KAGVTQTPRYLIKTRGQQVTLSCSPISGHRSVSWYQQTPGQGLQFLFEYFSETQRNKGNFPGRFSGRQFSNSRSEMNVSTLELGDSALYLCASCQLTGTGADNEQFFGPGTRLTVL.

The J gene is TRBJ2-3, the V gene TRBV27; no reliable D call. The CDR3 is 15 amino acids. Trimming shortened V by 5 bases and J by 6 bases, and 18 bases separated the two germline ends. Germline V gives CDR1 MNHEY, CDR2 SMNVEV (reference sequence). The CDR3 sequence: CASSLRPGRVDTQYF. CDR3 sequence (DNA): TGTGCCAGCAGTCTCCGGCCAGGCCGAGTGGATACGCAGTATTTT.

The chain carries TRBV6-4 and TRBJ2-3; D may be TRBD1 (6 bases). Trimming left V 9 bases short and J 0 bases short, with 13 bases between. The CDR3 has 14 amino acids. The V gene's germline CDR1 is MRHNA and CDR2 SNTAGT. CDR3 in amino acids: CARVGQPSTDTQYF. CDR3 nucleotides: TGTGCCAGGGTCGGACAGCCAAGCACAGATACGCAGTATTTT.

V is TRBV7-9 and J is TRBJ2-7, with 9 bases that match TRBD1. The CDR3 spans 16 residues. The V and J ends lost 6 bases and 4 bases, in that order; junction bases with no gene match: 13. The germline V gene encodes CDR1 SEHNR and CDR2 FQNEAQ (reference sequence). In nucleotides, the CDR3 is TGTGCCAGCAGTTTTACAGGGGGCTTAAACTTTTACGAGCAGTACTTC. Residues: CASSFTGGLNFYEQYF.